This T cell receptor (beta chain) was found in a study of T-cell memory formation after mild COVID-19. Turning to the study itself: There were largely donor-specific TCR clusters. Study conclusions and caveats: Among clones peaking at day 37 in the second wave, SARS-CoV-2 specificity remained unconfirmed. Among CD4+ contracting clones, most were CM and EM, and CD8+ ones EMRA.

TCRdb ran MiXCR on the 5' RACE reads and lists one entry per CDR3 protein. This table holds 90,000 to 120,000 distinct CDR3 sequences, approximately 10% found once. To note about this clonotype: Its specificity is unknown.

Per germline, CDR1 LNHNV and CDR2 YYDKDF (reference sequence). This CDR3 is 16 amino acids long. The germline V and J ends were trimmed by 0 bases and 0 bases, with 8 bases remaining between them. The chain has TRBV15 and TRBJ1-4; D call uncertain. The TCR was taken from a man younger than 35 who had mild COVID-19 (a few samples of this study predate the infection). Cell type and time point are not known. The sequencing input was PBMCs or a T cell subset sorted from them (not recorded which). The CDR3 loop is CATSRELGSTNEKLFF. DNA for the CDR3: TGTGCCACCAGCAGAGAACTAGGTTCAACTAATGAAAAACTGTTTTTT. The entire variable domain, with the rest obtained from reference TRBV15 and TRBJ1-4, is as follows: DAMVIQNPRYQVTQFGKPVTLSCSQTLNHNVMYWYQQKSSQAPKLLFHYYDKDFNNEADTPDNFQSRRPNTSFCFLDIRSPGLGDTAMYLCATSRELGSTNEKLFFGSGTQLSVL.